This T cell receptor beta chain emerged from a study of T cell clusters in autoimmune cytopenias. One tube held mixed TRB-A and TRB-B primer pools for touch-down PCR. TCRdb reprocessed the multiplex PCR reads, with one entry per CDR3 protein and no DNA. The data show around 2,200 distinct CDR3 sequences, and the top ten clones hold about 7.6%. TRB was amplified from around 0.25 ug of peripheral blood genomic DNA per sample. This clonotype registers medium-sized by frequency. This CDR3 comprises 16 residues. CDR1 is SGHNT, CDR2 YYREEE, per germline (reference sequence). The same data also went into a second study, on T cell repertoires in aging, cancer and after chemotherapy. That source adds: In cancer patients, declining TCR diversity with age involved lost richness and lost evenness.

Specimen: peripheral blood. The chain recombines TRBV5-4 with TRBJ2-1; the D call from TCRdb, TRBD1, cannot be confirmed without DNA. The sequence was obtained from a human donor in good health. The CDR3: CASSSNRDSLPNEQFF. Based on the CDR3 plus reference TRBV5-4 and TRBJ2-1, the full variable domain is ETGVTQSPTHLIKTRGQQVTLRCSSQSGHNTVSWYQQALGQGPQFIFQYYREEENGRGNFPPRFSGLQFPNYSSELNVNALELDDSALYLCASSSNRDSLPNEQFFGPGTRLTVL.